The entry below describes one TCR beta chain. The data are from a study of blood T cell repertoires in COVID-19. Across the whole study: The United States, Italy and Spain provided the acute and convalescent COVID-19 samples. From T cells, B-cell-depleted T cells, or PBMCs came the material, which was cDNA or gDNA.

J was trimmed by 6 bases and V by 3 bases; bases with no gene match: 13. CDR1 LGHDT and CDR2 YNNKEL come from the germline V gene (reference sequence). The CDR3 has 17 residues. Authors' analysis steps: Reference gene primer amplification gave nucleated cell count estimates. Here immunoSEQ multiplex PCR was the method, and the copy in TCRdb shows in-frame clones only, minus some. The V and J calls and the clone size are those of that table, but D and trimming were determined from the DNA. The table includes approximately 290,000 clones, 85% to 90% detected once. The rearrangement joins TRBV3-1 (or the pseudogene TRBV3-2) to TRBJ2-2; 7 bases agree with TRBD1. Source material: peripheral blood. The clonotype originates from a man aged 25-45 years with acute or convalescent COVID-19. The chain's CDR3 is CASSHRWTGSGPGELFF. Written as DNA, the CDR3 is TGTGCCAGCAGCCACCGCTGGACAGGATCGGGTCCCGGGGAGCTGTTTTTT.